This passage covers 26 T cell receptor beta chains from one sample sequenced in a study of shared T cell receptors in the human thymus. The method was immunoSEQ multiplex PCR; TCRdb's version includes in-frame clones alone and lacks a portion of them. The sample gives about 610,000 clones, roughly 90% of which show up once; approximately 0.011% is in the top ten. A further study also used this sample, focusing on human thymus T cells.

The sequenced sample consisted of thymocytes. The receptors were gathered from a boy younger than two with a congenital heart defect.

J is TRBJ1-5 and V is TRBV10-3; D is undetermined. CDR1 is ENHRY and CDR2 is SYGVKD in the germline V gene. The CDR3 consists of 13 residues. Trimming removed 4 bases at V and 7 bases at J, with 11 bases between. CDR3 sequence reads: CAISGAASQPQHF. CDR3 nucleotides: TGTGCCATCAGTGGGGCAGCCTCCCAGCCCCAGCATTTT.

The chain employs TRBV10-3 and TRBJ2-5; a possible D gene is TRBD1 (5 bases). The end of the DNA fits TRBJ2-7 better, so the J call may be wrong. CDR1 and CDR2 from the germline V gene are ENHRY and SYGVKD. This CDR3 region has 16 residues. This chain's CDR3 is CAISESPQDTSYEQYF. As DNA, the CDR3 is TGTGCCATCAGTGAATCGCCTCAGGACACATCCTACGAGCAGTACTTC.

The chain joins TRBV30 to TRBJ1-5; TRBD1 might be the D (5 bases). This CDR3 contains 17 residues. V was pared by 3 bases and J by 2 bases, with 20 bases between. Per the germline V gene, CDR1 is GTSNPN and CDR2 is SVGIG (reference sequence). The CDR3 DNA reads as TGTGCCTGGAGCCAACCCCGGGGACTTGAGGGCAATCAGCCCCAGCATTTT. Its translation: CAWSQPRGLEGNQPQHF.

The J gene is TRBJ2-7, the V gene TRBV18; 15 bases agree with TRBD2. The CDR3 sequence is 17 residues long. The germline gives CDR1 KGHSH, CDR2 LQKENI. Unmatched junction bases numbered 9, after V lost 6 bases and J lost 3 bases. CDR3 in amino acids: CASSPGTSGGNRYEQYF. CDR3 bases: TGTGCCAGCTCCCCAGGGACTAGCGGGGGGAATCGCTACGAGCAGTACTTC.

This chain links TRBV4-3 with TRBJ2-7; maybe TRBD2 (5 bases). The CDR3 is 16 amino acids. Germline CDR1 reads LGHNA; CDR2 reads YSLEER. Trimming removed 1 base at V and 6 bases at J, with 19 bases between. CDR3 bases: TGCGCCAGCAGCCAAGGGGTCACTAGTTCCCCCTCCGAGCAGTACTTC. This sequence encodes CASSQGVTSSPSEQYF.

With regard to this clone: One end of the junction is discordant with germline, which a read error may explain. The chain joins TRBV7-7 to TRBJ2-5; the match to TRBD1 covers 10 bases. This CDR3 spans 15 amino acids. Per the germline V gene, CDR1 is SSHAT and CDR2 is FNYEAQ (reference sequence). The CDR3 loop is CASSPGQGWLETQYF. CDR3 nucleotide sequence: TGTGCTAGCAGCCCGGGACAGGGGTGGTTGGAGACCCAGTACTTC.

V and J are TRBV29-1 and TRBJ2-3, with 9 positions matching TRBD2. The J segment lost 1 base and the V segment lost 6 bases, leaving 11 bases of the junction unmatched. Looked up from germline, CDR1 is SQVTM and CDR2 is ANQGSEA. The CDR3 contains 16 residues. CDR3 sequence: CSVPNQKREGTDTQYF. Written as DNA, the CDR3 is TGCAGCGTACCAAATCAAAAGCGGGAGGGCACAGATACGCAGTATTTT.

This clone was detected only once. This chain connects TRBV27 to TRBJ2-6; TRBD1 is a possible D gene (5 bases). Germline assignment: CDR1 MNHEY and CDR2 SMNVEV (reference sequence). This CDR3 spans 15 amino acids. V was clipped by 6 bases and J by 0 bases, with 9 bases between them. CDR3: CASRGQYSGANVLTF. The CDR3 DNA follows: TGTGCCAGCAGGGGGCAATACTCTGGGGCCAACGTCCTGACTTTC.

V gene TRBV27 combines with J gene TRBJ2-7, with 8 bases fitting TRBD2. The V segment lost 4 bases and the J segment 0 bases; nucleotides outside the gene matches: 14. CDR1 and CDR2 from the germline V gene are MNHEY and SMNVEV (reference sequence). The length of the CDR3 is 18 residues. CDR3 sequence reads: CASSCGASGLASSYEQYF. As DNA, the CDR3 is TGTGCCAGCAGTTGCGGGGCTAGCGGGCTTGCGAGCTCCTACGAGCAGTACTTC.

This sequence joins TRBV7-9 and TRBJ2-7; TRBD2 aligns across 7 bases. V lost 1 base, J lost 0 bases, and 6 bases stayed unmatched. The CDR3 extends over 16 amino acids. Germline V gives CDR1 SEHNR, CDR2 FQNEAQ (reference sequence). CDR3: CASSLGTSRSSYEQYF. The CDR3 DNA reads TGTGCCAGCAGCTTAGGGACTAGTCGCAGCTCCTACGAGCAGTACTTC.

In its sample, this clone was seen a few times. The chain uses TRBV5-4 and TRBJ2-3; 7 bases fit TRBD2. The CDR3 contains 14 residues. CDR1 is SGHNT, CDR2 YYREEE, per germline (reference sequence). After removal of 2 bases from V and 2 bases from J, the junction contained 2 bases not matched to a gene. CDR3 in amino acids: CASSFKRDTDTQYF. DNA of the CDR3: TGTGCCAGCAGCTTTAAGCGGGACACAGATACGCAGTATTTT.

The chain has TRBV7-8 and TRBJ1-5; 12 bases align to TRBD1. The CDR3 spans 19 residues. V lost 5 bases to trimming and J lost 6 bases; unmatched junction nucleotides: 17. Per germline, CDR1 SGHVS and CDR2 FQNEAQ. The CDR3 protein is CASSPDPGQGARSRQPQHF. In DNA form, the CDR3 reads TGTGCCAGCAGCCCAGATCCGGGACAGGGGGCGAGGTCTCGTCAGCCCCAGCATTTT.

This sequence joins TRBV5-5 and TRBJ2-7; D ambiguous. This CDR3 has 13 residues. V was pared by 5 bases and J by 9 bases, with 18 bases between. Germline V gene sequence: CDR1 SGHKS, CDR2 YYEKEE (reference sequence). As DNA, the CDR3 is TGTGCCAGCAGTTCCTCTGCCTCGTCAGGGCAGTACTTC. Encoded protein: CASSSSASSGQYF.

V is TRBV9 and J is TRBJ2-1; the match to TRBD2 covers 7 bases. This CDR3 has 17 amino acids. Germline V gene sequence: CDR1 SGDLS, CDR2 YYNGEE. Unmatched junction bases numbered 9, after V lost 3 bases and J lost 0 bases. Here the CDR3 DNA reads TGTGCCAGCAGCGCCGGGACTACTCACCACTCCTACAATGAGCAGTTCTTC. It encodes CASSAGTTHHSYNEQFF.

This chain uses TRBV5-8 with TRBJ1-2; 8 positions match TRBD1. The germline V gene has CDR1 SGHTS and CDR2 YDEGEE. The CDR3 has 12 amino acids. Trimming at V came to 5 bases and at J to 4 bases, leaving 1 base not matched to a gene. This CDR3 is CASRDRAYGYTF. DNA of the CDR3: TGTGCCAGCAGGGACAGGGCCTATGGCTACACCTTC.

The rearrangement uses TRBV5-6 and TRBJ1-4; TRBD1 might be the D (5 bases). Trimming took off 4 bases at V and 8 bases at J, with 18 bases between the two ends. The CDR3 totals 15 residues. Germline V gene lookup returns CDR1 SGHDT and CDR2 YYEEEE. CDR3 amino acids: CASSTKQVVREKLFF. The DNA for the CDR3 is TGTGCCAGCAGCACAAAACAGGTCGTTCGAGAAAAACTGTTTTTT. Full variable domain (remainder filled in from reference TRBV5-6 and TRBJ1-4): DAGVTQSPTHLIKTRGQQVTLRCSPKSGHDTVSWYQQALGQGPQFIFQYYEEEERQRGNFPDRFSGHQFPNYSSELNVNALLLGDSALYLCASSTKQVVREKLFFGSGTQLSVL.

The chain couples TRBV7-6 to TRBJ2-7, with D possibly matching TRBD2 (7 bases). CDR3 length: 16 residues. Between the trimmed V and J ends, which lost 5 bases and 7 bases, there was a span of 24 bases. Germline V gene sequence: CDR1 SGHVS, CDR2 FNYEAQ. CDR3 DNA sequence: TGTGCCAGCAGCCCCCAGGGGAGCGGGGACGCCCAGGAGCAGTACTTC. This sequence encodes CASSPQGSGDAQEQYF.

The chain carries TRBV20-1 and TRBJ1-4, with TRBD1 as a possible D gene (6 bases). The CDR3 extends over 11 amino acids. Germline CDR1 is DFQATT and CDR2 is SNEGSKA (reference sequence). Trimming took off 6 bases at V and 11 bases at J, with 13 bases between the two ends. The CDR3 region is CSAEGEGKLFF. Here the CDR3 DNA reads TGCAGTGCGGAGGGGGAGGGGAAACTGTTTTTT.

The CDR3, as DNA: TGTGCCTGGAGTGTAGGAAGCGTCTCCTACAATGAGCAGTTCTTC. It is translated as CAWSVGSVSYNEQFF. J is TRBJ2-1 and V is TRBV30; unclear D gene. V lost 0 bases and J 0 bases, leaving 9 bases between the germline ends. The CDR3 is 15 amino acids. Looked up from germline, CDR1 is GTSNPN and CDR2 is SVGIG (reference sequence).

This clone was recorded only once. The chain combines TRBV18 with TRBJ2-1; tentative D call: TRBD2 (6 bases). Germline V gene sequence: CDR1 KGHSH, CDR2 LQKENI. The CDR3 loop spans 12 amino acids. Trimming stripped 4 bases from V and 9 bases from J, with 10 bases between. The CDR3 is CASSQDGGEQFF. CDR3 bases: TGTGCCAGCTCACAGGACGGGGGTGAGCAGTTCTTC.

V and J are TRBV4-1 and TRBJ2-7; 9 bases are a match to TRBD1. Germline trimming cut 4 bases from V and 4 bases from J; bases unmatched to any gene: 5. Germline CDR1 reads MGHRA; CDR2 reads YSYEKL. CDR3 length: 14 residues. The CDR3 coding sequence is TGCGCCAGCAGCCCCTCCGGGACAGGGTACGAGCAGTACTTC. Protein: CASSPSGTGYEQYF.

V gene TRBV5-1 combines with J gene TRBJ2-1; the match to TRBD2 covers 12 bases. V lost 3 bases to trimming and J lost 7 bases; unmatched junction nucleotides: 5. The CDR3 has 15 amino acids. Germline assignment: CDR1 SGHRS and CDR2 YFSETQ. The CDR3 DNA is TGCGCCAGCAGCTCCCTAGCGGGAGGGGAGAATGAGCAGTTCTTC. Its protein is CASSSLAGGENEQFF.

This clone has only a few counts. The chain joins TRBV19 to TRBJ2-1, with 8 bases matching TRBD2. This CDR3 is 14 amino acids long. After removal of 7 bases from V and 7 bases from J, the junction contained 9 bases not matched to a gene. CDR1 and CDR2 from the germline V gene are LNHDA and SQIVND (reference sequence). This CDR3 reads CASTRAGEGNEQFF. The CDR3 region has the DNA TGTGCCAGTACCCGAGCGGGAGAAGGGAATGAGCAGTTCTTC.

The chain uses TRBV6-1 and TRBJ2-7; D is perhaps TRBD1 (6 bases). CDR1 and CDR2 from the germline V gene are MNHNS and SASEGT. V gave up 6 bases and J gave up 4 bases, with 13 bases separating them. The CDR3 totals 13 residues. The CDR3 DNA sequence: TGTGCCAGCAGGCGTGGGGGCCTGTACGAGCAGTACTTC. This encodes CASRRGGLYEQYF.

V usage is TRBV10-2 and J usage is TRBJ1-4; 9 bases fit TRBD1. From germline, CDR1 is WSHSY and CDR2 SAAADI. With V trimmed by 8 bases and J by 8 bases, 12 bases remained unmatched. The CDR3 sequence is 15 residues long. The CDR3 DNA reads TGCGCCAGCGGGAGGACAGGGGATAGCGACGAAAAACTGTTTTTT. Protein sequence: CASGRTGDSDEKLFF.

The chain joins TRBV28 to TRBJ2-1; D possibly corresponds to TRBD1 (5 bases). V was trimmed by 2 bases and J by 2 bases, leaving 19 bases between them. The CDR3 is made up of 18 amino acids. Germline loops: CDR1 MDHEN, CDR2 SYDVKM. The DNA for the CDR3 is TGTGCCAGCAGTTTAGTGGCAGGGTTTCTCAGCCCCTACAATGAGCAGTTCTTC. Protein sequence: CASSLVAGFLSPYNEQFF. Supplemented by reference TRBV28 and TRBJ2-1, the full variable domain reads DVKVTQSSRYLVKRTGEKVFLECVQDMDHENMFWYRQDPGLGLRLIYFSYDVKMKEKGDIPEGYSVSREKKERFSLILESASTNQTSMYLCASSLVAGFLSPYNEQFFGPGTRLTVL.